This T cell receptor (beta chain) was identified during a study of shared clonotypes between healthy human individuals. A deep-level run was used for the assay. Sequencing was performed with immunoSEQ multiplex PCR; in TCRdb, only in-frame clones are kept and a portion is missing. The sample carries just over 2,000,000 clones, roughly 94% recorded once. Study conclusions and caveats: Between several donors, naive CD4 clonotypes were shared at a level of about 5%. Clonotype sharing among donors was expected to depend on sequencing depth.

Terminally differentiated effector memory CD45RA+ cells were excluded by CCR7 positive selection of CD45RO-negative cells. With respect to this clone: Its antigen is currently unknown.

Germline V gives CDR1 MGHRA, CDR2 YSYEKL. This CDR3 is 15 amino acids long. The V segment lost 1 base and the J segment 6 bases; nucleotides outside the gene matches: 8. This sequence joins TRBV4-1 and TRBJ2-7, with 8 bases identical to TRBD1. This TCR was sampled from a man younger than 35 in good health. Material: naive CD8+ T cells sorted from blood. The CDR3 sequence is CASSQADREGSEQYF. The CDR3 coding sequence is TGCGCCAGCAGCCAAGCGGACAGGGAAGGGAGCGAGCAGTACTTC.